This T cell receptor beta chain was identified during a study of cytomegalovirus exposure and HLA in healthy donors. The PCR was carried out with 60 Vbeta primers and 13 Jbeta primers. Profiling relied on immunoSEQ multiplex PCR, and the TCRdb table lists in-frame clones only, not all of them. Of approximately 130,000 clones listed, 70% to 80% were seen once; the top ten hold around 1.2%. The study, taken as a whole, reports: There was a cluster of highly shared sequence variants that was likely a sequencing artifact.

Many counts were recorded for this clone. No antigen is known for it. The receptor's source is a man between 50 and 59 years old in good health and CMV-seronegative. The source material was PBMCs.

CDR3 nucleotide sequence: TGTGCCAGCAGTCAGCGAAACTCTGGGGCCAACGTCCTGACTTTC. It specifies CASSQRNSGANVLTF. This chain connects TRBV5-6 to TRBJ2-6; D gene uncertain. Trimming removed 5 bases at V and 0 bases at J, with 9 bases between. The CDR3 sequence is 15 residues long. Germline CDR1 reads SGHDT; CDR2 reads YYEEEE.